This T cell receptor (beta chain) stems from a study of resident and recirculating memory T cells in vitiligo. The method was immunoSEQ multiplex PCR; TCRdb's version includes in-frame clones alone and lacks a portion of them. The sample gives 40,000 to 45,000 clones, about 93% of which show up once; roughly 5% is in the top ten. Germline V gene lookup returns CDR1 MNHEY and CDR2 SMNVEV (reference sequence). This CDR3 region has 16 residues. With 8 bases removed from V and 2 bases from J, the gap between germline ends came to 20 bases. The TCR comes from a male donor with vitiligo. Sequenced input: blood. The chain is built from TRBV27 and TRBJ2-3, with D tentatively TRBD2 (5 bases). For the CDR3, the DNA is TGTGCCAGCGGGTGGGCCCGGGAACCCACCACAGATACGCAGTATTTT. Its protein is CASGWAREPTTDTQYF.